The 28 T cell receptor beta chains in this list originate from one sample, sequenced in a study of vaccination effects on CD4 cells after COVID-19. Libraries were prepared by immunoSEQ multiplex PCR; TCRdb keeps only in-frame clonotypes and omits some of them. Altogether some 59,000 clones are present, roughly 76% being singletons, with the ten largest covering 2.4%. Before sequencing took place, the ViraFEST assay used viral peptide pools to expand antigen-specific CD4+ T cells. Having been cultured for 10 days, the cells underwent CD4+ T cell isolation. These receptors' antigens are unknown. Here the sequenced sample was CD4+ T cells from PBMCs cultured with HCoV-229E spike peptides, taken before COVID-19 vaccination. The receptors were sampled from a human donor who received a COVID-19 vaccine.

The chain uses TRBV28 and TRBJ2-1; unclear D gene. V lost 6 bases and J lost 8, with 8 bases in between. Germline V gene sequence: CDR1 MDHEN, CDR2 SYDVKM. The CDR3 extends over 11 amino acids. This CDR3 is CASRKTYEQFF. The CDR3, as DNA: TGTGCCAGCAGGAAGACTTATGAGCAGTTCTTC.

A few counts support this clone. The chain joins TRBV24-1 to TRBJ1-2; tentatively, D is TRBD1 (6 bases). This CDR3 comprises 14 residues. V was pared by 3 bases and J by 2 bases, with 9 bases between. Germline V CDR1 and CDR2: KGHDR, SFDVKD. CDR3 DNA sequence: TGTGCCACCAGTGATAGGGGGATAAACTATGGCTACACCTTC. Its translation is CATSDRGINYGYTF.

The V call is TRBV2, the J call TRBJ2-5; no firm D call. Germline CDR1 reads SNHLY; CDR2 reads FYNNEI. Trimming pared 7 bases from V and 3 bases from J, leaving 15 bases between. CDR3 length: 14 amino acids. CDR3 sequence: CASMMWWQEETQYF. In DNA, the CDR3 is TGTGCCAGCATGATGTGGTGGCAGGAAGAGACCCAGTACTTC.

This rearrangement joins TRBV5-8 to TRBJ2-7; D is unresolved. From germline, CDR1 is SGHTS and CDR2 YDEGEE. This CDR3 contains 11 residues. The V gene lost 4 bases and the J gene lost 7 bases, with 9 bases spanning the gap. Here the CDR3 reads CASSRLEEQYV. In nucleotides, the CDR3 is TGTGCCAGCAGCCGGCTAGAAGAGCAGTACGTC.

The rearrangement joins TRBV18 to TRBJ2-5; D unclear. This CDR3 contains 11 residues. Germline V gene lookup returns CDR1 KGHSH and CDR2 LQKENI. Deletions cut 1 base from V and 5 bases from J, with 2 bases between. The CDR3 is CASSPRETQYF. Written as DNA, the CDR3 is TGTGCCAGCTCACCACGGGAGACCCAGTACTTC.

The count of this clone is one. The rearrangement joins TRBV11-2 to TRBJ2-1, with 8 bases matching TRBD2. The CDR3 is 15 amino acids. Per germline, CDR1 SGHAT and CDR2 FQNNGV. V lost 6 bases and J lost 6; bases outside the gene matches: 10. In DNA form, the CDR3 reads TGTGCCAGCAGGGTCTCCGGGGGGGCGTTCAATGAGCAGTTCTTC. It encodes CASRVSGGAFNEQFF. The whole variable domain, filled in from reference TRBV11-2 and TRBJ2-1, reads EAGVAQSPRYKIIEKRQSVAFWCNPISGHATLYWYQQILGQGPKLLIQFQNNGVVDDSQLPKDRFSAERLKGVDSTLKIQPAKLEDSAVYLCASRVSGGAFNEQFFGPGTRLTVL.

V gene TRBV10-2 combines with J gene TRBJ1-1; 10 bases map to TRBD1. CDR1 WSHSY and CDR2 SAAADI come from the germline V gene. V shed 3 bases, J shed 4 bases, and the junction held 2 bases outside the gene matches. The CDR3 is 14 residues long. CDR3 residues: CASSEGTGVTEAFF. CDR3 sequence (DNA): TGCGCCAGCAGTGAAGGGACAGGGGTCACTGAAGCTTTCTTT.

In nucleotides, the CDR3 is TGTGCCAGCAGTTACGCTGGGGCCAACGTCCTGACTTTC. It is translated as CASSYAGANVLTF. The chain combines TRBV6-5 with TRBJ2-6; D remains ambiguous. The CDR3 runs 13 residues. CDR1 and CDR2 (germline): MNHEY, SVGAGI. Trimming shortened V by 2 bases and J by 2 bases, and 1 base separated the two germline ends.

The J gene is TRBJ2-7, the V gene TRBV6-1; D is unclear. Germline lookup yields CDR1 MNHNS and CDR2 SASEGT. Trimming stripped 1 base from V and 2 bases from J, with 6 bases between. This CDR3 spans 13 amino acids. The CDR3 region is CASSEVTAYEQYV. The CDR3 DNA follows: TGTGCCAGCAGTGAAGTAACAGCCTACGAGCAGTACGTC.

The gene calls are TRBV10-3 and TRBJ1-2, with D tentatively TRBD1 (6 bases). The CDR3 consists of 13 residues. The germline V gene has CDR1 ENHRY and CDR2 SYGVKD. V dropped 8 bases and J dropped 8 bases, with 18 bases sitting between them. CDR3 in amino acids: CAIQGGAGRGYTF. The CDR3 nucleotides read TGTGCCATCCAAGGGGGGGCGGGGAGAGGCTACACCTTC.

V usage is TRBV7-3 and J usage is TRBJ2-3, with D perhaps matching TRBD2 (7 bases). Germline V CDR1 and CDR2: SGHTA, FQGTGA. Trimming stripped 8 bases from V and 2 bases from J, with 11 bases between. This CDR3 is built from 13 residues. CDR3: CASGRGPTDTQYF. CDR3 coding DNA: TGTGCCAGCGGGCGGGGGCCCACAGATACGCAGTATTTT.

The chain recombines TRBV24-1 with TRBJ2-2; 9 nucleotides match TRBD1. The ends lost 4 bases at V and 1 base at J; junction bases unmatched: 3. This CDR3 contains 16 residues. The germline gives CDR1 KGHDR, CDR2 SFDVKD. The CDR3 DNA follows: TGTGCCACCAGTGACCCGGACAGGGGGAACACCGGGGAGCTGTTTTTT. Protein sequence: CATSDPDRGNTGELFF.

This CDR3 reads CASSPTGSSYNEQFF. Here the CDR3 DNA reads TGTGCCAGCAGCCCGACAGGGAGCTCCTACAATGAGCAGTTCTTC. The rearrangement links TRBV5-4 to TRBJ2-1; 7 bases align to TRBD1. J gave up 0 bases and V 4 bases, and 4 bases lay outside the gene matches. There are 15 residues in the CDR3. The V gene's germline CDR1 is SGHNT and CDR2 YYREEE (reference sequence).

This rearrangement joins TRBV9 to TRBJ2-3; the D gene is possibly TRBD2 (6 bases). V shed 0 bases and J shed 0 bases, with 11 bases lying between them. This CDR3 region has 16 residues. CDR1 is SGDLS, CDR2 YYNGEE, per germline. The DNA for the CDR3 is TGTGCCAGCAGCGTAGTACTAGCCGGGAGCACAGATACGCAGTATTTT. Protein: CASSVVLAGSTDTQYF.

The chain uses TRBV3-1 (or the pseudogene TRBV3-2) and TRBJ1-5, with D maybe TRBD1 (5 bases). The CDR3 runs to 15 residues. Germline V lookup: CDR1 LGHDT, CDR2 YNNKEL (reference sequence). With 6 bases removed from V and 2 bases from J, the gap between germline ends came to 14 bases. The CDR3 coding sequence is TGTGCCAGCAGTCCAGGGTCTGGTGGCAATCAGCCCCAGCATTTT. Encoded protein: CASSPGSGGNQPQHF.

The chain employs TRBV20-1 and TRBJ2-3; 10 bases line up with TRBD2. In germline, CDR1 is DFQATT, CDR2 SNEGSKA (reference sequence). After removal of 3 bases from V and 6 bases from J, the junction contained 15 bases not matched to a gene. CDR3 size: 17 residues. As DNA, the CDR3 is TGCAGTGCTAGTAGGGAGCGGGGGGGCCTATTTCCCGATACGCAGTATTTT. Residues: CSASRERGGLFPDTQYF.

This sequence joins TRBV13 and TRBJ2-3, with D possibly matching TRBD1 (6 bases). The CDR3 sequence is 14 residues long. CDR1 and CDR2 from the germline V gene are PRHDT and FYEKMQ (reference sequence). Trimming pared 0 bases from V and 6 bases from J, leaving 10 bases between. Written as DNA, the CDR3 is TGTGCCAGCAGCTTAGGGCAGGGGTACGATACGCAGTATTTT. Translating it yields CASSLGQGYDTQYF.

The chain links TRBV6-2 or TRBV6-3 to TRBJ2-3; 7 bases line up with TRBD2. From germline, CDR1 is MNHEY and CDR2 SVGEGT. This CDR3 is built from 18 residues. Losses at the gene ends were 6 bases for V and 1 base for J; bases not matched to a gene: 16. CDR3 residues: CASSPHPGRPQGTDTQYF. CDR3 in DNA: TGTGCCAGCAGCCCCCATCCCGGGAGGCCCCAGGGCACAGATACGCAGTATTTT.

V usage is TRBV2 and J usage is TRBJ1-4; D is perhaps TRBD1 (5 bases). Germline V gene data show CDR1 as SNHLY and CDR2 as FYNNEI. Trimming removed 5 bases at V and 7 bases at J, with 14 bases between. The CDR3 extends over 14 amino acids. Here the CDR3 DNA reads TGTGCCAGCAGTTTCCAGGGAGCGGCTGAAAAACTGTTTTTT. Protein: CASSFQGAAEKLFF.

The V gene is TRBV6-6, the J gene TRBJ2-2, with D possibly being TRBD2 (7 bases). With 5 bases removed from V and 5 bases from J, the gap between germline ends came to 12 bases. Germline V lookup: CDR1 MNHNY, CDR2 SVGAGI (reference sequence). The CDR3 has 14 amino acids. CDR3 in amino acids: CASSGGAGTGELFF. CDR3 DNA: TGTGCCAGCAGTGGGGGGGCGGGGACCGGGGAGCTGTTTTTT.

Points on this clone: The same CDR3 also results from other DNA sequences found in this sample. The rearrangement joins TRBV18 to TRBJ2-5; D gene unclear. The length of the CDR3 is 11 residues. Germline-derived CDR1 and CDR2 are KGHSH and LQKENI. The V and J ends lost 3 bases and 1 base respectively, with 0 bases between them. Written as DNA, the CDR3 is TGTGCCAGCTCACCCCAAGAGACCCAGTACTTC. Its protein product is CASSPQETQYF. The full variable domain, its missing parts supplied by reference TRBV18 and TRBJ2-5, is NAGVMQNPRHLVRRRGQEARLRCSPMKGHSHVYWYRQLPEEGLKFMVYLQKENIIDESGMPKERFSAEFPKEGPSILRIQQVVRGDSAAYFCASSPQETQYFGPGTRLLVL.

In its sample, this clone was seen a few times. The chain employs TRBV7-3 and TRBJ2-1, with D possibly being TRBD2 (5 bases). This CDR3 comprises 13 residues. The germline V and J ends were trimmed by 2 bases and 8 bases, with 10 bases remaining between them. Germline values: CDR1 SGHTA, CDR2 FQGTGA. The CDR3 protein is CASSLGLADEQFF. The CDR3 DNA follows: TGTGCCAGCAGCTTAGGACTGGCGGATGAGCAGTTCTTC.

The J gene is TRBJ2-2, the V gene TRBV3-1 (or the pseudogene TRBV3-2), with TRBD2 identical over 11 bases. CDR1 and CDR2 from the germline V gene are LGHDT and YNNKEL (reference sequence). The CDR3 has 16 residues. V lost 5 bases, J lost 6 bases, and 8 bases stayed unmatched. The CDR3 loop reads CASSKRPGLAAGELFF. The CDR3, as DNA: TGTGCCAGCAGCAAAAGACCGGGACTAGCGGCCGGGGAGCTGTTTTTT.

The chain employs TRBV5-1 and TRBJ2-1; 7 bases map to TRBD1. Trimming cost V 2 bases and J 7 bases; bases outside gene matches: 6. Germline CDR1 reads SGHRS; CDR2 reads YFSETQ. This CDR3 region has 14 residues. CDR3 in DNA: TGCGCCAGCAGCTTTCTGGGGACAGATAATGAGCAGTTCTTC. It encodes CASSFLGTDNEQFF.

The chain employs TRBV5-6 and TRBJ1-3; D unclear. V lost 4 bases, J lost 4 bases, and 9 bases lay in between. CDR1 SGHDT and CDR2 YYEEEE come from the germline V gene. This CDR3 spans 13 amino acids. Here the CDR3 reads CASSKGLGNTIYF. The CDR3 DNA sequence: TGTGCCAGCAGCAAAGGGTTGGGAAACACCATATATTTT. The whole variable domain, remainder taken from reference TRBV5-6 and TRBJ1-3, is DAGVTQSPTHLIKTRGQQVTLRCSPKSGHDTVSWYQQALGQGPQFIFQYYEEEERQRGNFPDRFSGHQFPNYSSELNVNALLLGDSALYLCASSKGLGNTIYFGEGSWLTVV.

The chain is built from TRBV12-3 or TRBV12-4 and TRBJ1-2; tentative D call: TRBD1 (6 bases). This CDR3 comprises 13 residues. V was trimmed by 6 bases and J by 8 bases, leaving 16 bases between them. CDR3 sequence: CASRGRGPGGYTF. CDR3 coding DNA: TGTGCCAGCAGGGGGCGGGGGCCGGGGGGCTACACCTTC.

This chain links TRBV2 with TRBJ2-5; 7 nucleotides line up with TRBD1. CDR1 is SNHLY, CDR2 FYNNEI, per germline. The CDR3 has 12 residues. V shed 5 bases and J 9 bases; nucleotides not matched to a gene: 6. The chain's CDR3 is CASSTNRGPQYF. The CDR3 region has the DNA TGTGCCAGCAGTACAAACAGGGGTCCCCAGTACTTC. Full variable domain (remainder filled in from reference TRBV2 and TRBJ2-5): EPEVTQTPSHQVTQMGQEVILRCVPISNHLYFYWYRQILGQKVEFLVSFYNNEISEKSEIFDDQFSVERPDGSNFTLKIRSTKLEDSAMYFCASSTNRGPQYFGPGTRLLVL.

This sequence joins TRBV5-1 and TRBJ1-4, with D possibly TRBD1 on 6 matching bases. CDR1 and CDR2 from the germline V gene are SGHRS and YFSETQ. The germline V and J ends were trimmed by 4 bases and 0 bases, with 13 bases remaining between them. The CDR3 is 16 amino acids. As DNA, the CDR3 is TGCGCCAGCAGCCCTGGACAGATTGCAACTAATGAAAAACTGTTTTTT. It is translated as CASSPGQIATNEKLFF.